The clone carrying this T cell receptor (beta chain) was seen once. The entry originates in a study of blood T cell repertoires in COVID-19. On the study more broadly: The United States, Italy and Spain supplied acute and convalescent COVID-19 samples. T cells, B-cell-depleted T cells, or PBMCs supplied cDNA or gDNA.

The CDR3 spans 15 residues. The V gene's germline CDR1 is SGHAT and CDR2 FQNNGV. J gave up 5 bases and V 1 base, and 6 bases lay outside the gene matches. Per the original data handling: It was from reference gene primer amplification that nucleated cell counts were estimated. The table came from immunoSEQ multiplex PCR; TCRdb's copy has only in-frame clones and leaves some out. V, J and clone size were drawn from that table, and D and trimming were deduced from the DNA. The sample carries tens of thousands of clones, roughly 84% recorded once. The rearrangement links TRBV11-2 to TRBJ2-5, with TRBD2 matching 8 bases. The sequence derives from a woman in her 70s in a cohort sampled during active COVID-19. The sequencing sample was made of peripheral blood. The CDR3 sequence is CASSLAGGSLETQYF. The DNA for the CDR3 is TGTGCCAGCAGCTTAGCGGGGGGGTCGTTGGAGACCCAGTACTTC.